Presented here are 21 T cell receptor beta chains from one specimen sequenced in a study of shared clonotypes between healthy human individuals. Clones were read by immunoSEQ multiplex PCR, and TCRdb kept only the in-frame ones, dropping some. The sample has fewer than 550,000 clones; over 75% are singletons. Specimen: PBMCs. All receptors come from a woman in her thirties or forties in good health. Some clones in this sample may be carry-over from other donors' samples.

In this sample, this clone turned up once. This rearrangement joins TRBV7-3 to TRBJ2-5; 7 bases align to TRBD1. Germline CDR1 and CDR2: SGHTA and FQGTGA. CDR3 length equals 13 residues. V shed 1 base, J shed 5 bases, and the junction held 1 base outside the gene matches. CDR3 amino acids: CASSLNRGETQYF. CDR3 DNA: TGTGCCAGCAGCTTAAACAGGGGCGAGACCCAGTACTTC.

The chain uses TRBV9 and TRBJ2-7; TRBD2 agrees at 14 bases. This CDR3 is 18 amino acids long. V gave up 0 bases and J gave up 6 bases; unmatched junction bases: 11. Germline V gene data show CDR1 as SGDLS and CDR2 as YYNGEE. The CDR3 reads CASSVGLAGGPGVGEQYF. The CDR3 nucleotides read TGTGCCAGCAGCGTAGGACTAGCGGGAGGGCCGGGTGTTGGCGAGCAGTACTTC. Supplemented by reference TRBV9 and TRBJ2-7, the full variable domain reads DSGVTQTPKHLITATGQRVTLRCSPRSGDLSVYWYQQSLDQGLQFLIQYYNGEERAKGNILERFSAQQFPDLHSELNLSSLELGDSALYFCASSVGLAGGPGVGEQYFGPGTRLTVT.

This clone came up once. V and J are TRBV2 and TRBJ2-3; possibly TRBD2 for D (5 bases). V was pared by 6 bases and J by 1 base, with 14 bases between. This CDR3 comprises 15 residues. CDR1 is SNHLY and CDR2 is FYNNEI in the germline V gene. The chain's CDR3 is CASRVLLEGTDTQYF. The CDR3 nucleotides are TGTGCCAGCAGAGTACTACTAGAGGGCACAGATACGCAGTATTTT.

The J gene is TRBJ1-5, the V gene TRBV28; a weak D match, TRBD1 (6 bases). Germline CDR1 reads MDHEN; CDR2 reads SYDVKM. Between the trimmed V and J ends, which lost 1 base and 4 bases, there was a span of 11 bases. CDR3 length equals 15 residues. CDR3 region: CASSLLDRLNQPQHF. CDR3 nucleotides: TGTGCCAGCAGTTTATTGGACAGACTTAATCAGCCCCAGCATTTT.

This rearrangement joins TRBV30 to TRBJ2-7; 7 positions match TRBD2. The length of the CDR3 is 15 residues. V trimming: 0 bases; J trimming: 7 bases; junction bases outside the gene matches: 12. Germline CDR1 reads GTSNPN; CDR2 reads SVGIG (reference sequence). The CDR3: CAWSVSGRAWGEQYF. The CDR3 DNA is TGTGCCTGGAGTGTAAGTGGGAGGGCCTGGGGGGAGCAGTACTTC.

The chain uses TRBV5-4 and TRBJ1-1; 8 bases fit TRBD1. The CDR3 is 15 amino acids. Germline CDR1 is SGHNT and CDR2 is YYREEE (reference sequence). V was clipped by 1 base and J by 5 bases; unmatched bases: 7. CDR3 DNA: TGTGCCAGCAGCTTGTTCAGGGGGCAGAAAACTGAAGCTTTCTTT. Its translation: CASSLFRGQKTEAFF.

J is TRBJ2-7 and V is TRBV9; D ambiguous. There are 14 residues in the CDR3. Trimming left V 0 bases short and J 2 bases short, with 9 bases between. The germline V gene has CDR1 SGDLS and CDR2 YYNGEE. The CDR3 nucleotides are TGTGCCAGCAGCGTAGGAACACAAACCTACGAGCAGTACTTC. Its protein is CASSVGTQTYEQYF.

V usage is TRBV30 and J usage is TRBJ1-2; 9 bases fit TRBD1. The CDR3 consists of 14 residues. With 0 bases clipped from V and 5 bases from J, the junction kept 4 bases outside the gene matches. Looked up from germline, CDR1 is GTSNPN and CDR2 is SVGIG (reference sequence). In DNA form, the CDR3 reads TGTGCCTGGAGTGTAGTGGGGACAGGGTATGGCTACACCTTC. Translation: CAWSVVGTGYGYTF.

The chain is built from TRBV10-3 and TRBJ2-7; 7 bases are a match to TRBD1. Germline-derived CDR1 and CDR2 are ENHRY and SYGVKD. V trimming: 3 bases; J trimming: 2 bases; junction bases outside the gene matches: 7. This CDR3 is built from 15 residues. The CDR3 loop reads CAISDTNRGTYEQYF. CDR3 coding DNA: TGTGCCATCAGTGATACTAACAGGGGAACCTACGAGCAGTACTTC.

The CDR3 region has the DNA TGTGCCAGCAGCTTATCCCCTGGAGTACATGAGCAGTTCTTC. Translating gives CASSLSPGVHEQFF. The chain links TRBV7-8 to TRBJ2-1; D unclear. V lost 2 bases, J lost 8 bases, and 13 bases lay in between. The CDR3 runs 14 residues. Germline V gene sequence: CDR1 SGHVS, CDR2 FQNEAQ.

This chain uses TRBV27 with TRBJ2-7; D ambiguous. Per the germline V gene, CDR1 is MNHEY and CDR2 is SMNVEV (reference sequence). Trimming took 5 bases from V and 3 from J, leaving 17 bases between them. This CDR3 is 15 amino acids long. Here the CDR3 reads CASSSTPTHIYEQYF. DNA for the CDR3: TGTGCCAGCAGTAGCACTCCAACACATATCTACGAGCAGTACTTC.

The CDR3 DNA sequence: TGTGCCAGCAGTGACTCGGGCGAGGGGGAGCCGCAGTATTTT. Translating it yields CASSDSGEGEPQYF. This chain connects TRBV6-4 to TRBJ2-3; D is perhaps TRBD1 (6 bases). Trimming took 0 bases from V and 10 from J, leaving 14 bases between them. The CDR3 has 14 amino acids. The germline gives CDR1 MRHNA, CDR2 SNTAGT.

This clone was counted between two and nine times. The chain uses TRBV5-1 and TRBJ2-5, with D hard to call. This CDR3 has 12 residues. The V end was cut by 0 bases, the J end by 4 bases, with 4 bases between. Germline V gives CDR1 SGHRS, CDR2 YFSETQ. Written as DNA, the CDR3 is TGCGCCAGCAGCTTGGAGACAGAGACCCAGTACTTC. Its protein is CASSLETETQYF.

The V gene is TRBV27, the J gene TRBJ2-1; 7 bases match TRBD1. The CDR3 contains 13 residues. Germline CDR1 and CDR2: MNHEY and SMNVEV (reference sequence). The V segment lost 4 bases and the J segment 4 bases; nucleotides outside the gene matches: 1. CDR3 in amino acids: CASSWGQYNEQFF. The CDR3 DNA reads TGTGCCAGCAGTTGGGGACAGTACAATGAGCAGTTCTTC.

The chain uses TRBV7-2 and TRBJ2-3; D may be TRBD2 (5 bases). Per germline, CDR1 SGHTA and CDR2 FQGNSA. The CDR3 is 16 amino acids. Trimming pared 1 base from V and 4 bases from J, leaving 15 bases between. The CDR3 reads CASSLGLAILADTQYF. The CDR3 DNA sequence: TGTGCCAGCAGCTTAGGCCTAGCAATACTAGCAGATACGCAGTATTTT. The full variable domain, in which reference TRBV7-2 and TRBJ2-3 provide the parts outside the CDR3, is GAGVSQSPSNKVTEKGKDVELRCDPISGHTALYWYRQSLGQGLEFLIYFQGNSAPDKSGLPSDRFSAERTGGSVSTLTIQRTQQEDSAVYLCASSLGLAILADTQYFGPGTRLTVL.

The chain has TRBV18 and TRBJ1-2; D is ambiguous. Germline assignment: CDR1 KGHSH and CDR2 LQKENI. The CDR3 is 13 amino acids. V lost 2 bases and J lost 3, with 7 bases in between. In nucleotides, the CDR3 is TGTGCCAGCTCACCAAGGGCTGACTATGGCTACACCTTC. Residues: CASSPRADYGYTF.

Here the CDR3 reads CASSLAAGGETQYF. CDR3 DNA: TGTGCCAGCAGCTTGGCCGCGGGAGGAGAGACCCAGTACTTC. V is TRBV5-8 and J is TRBJ2-5; 8 bases are a match to TRBD2. V was pared by 0 bases and J by 4 bases, with 2 bases of the junction left unmatched. The CDR3 runs to 14 residues. Per the germline V gene, CDR1 is SGHTS and CDR2 is YDEGEE.

V and J are TRBV30 and TRBJ1-2; no reliable D call. The CDR3 is 14 amino acids. Germline-derived CDR1 and CDR2 are GTSNPN and SVGIG (reference sequence). Trimming took off 1 base at V and 4 bases at J, with 13 bases between the two ends. DNA for the CDR3: TGTGCCTGGAGTGCGGGAGGAACCCTCTATGGCTACACCTTC. Amino acids: CAWSAGGTLYGYTF.

This chain links TRBV28 with TRBJ1-2; D uncertain. Germline V gene lookup returns CDR1 MDHEN and CDR2 SYDVKM. The CDR3 runs 15 residues. Trimming removed 5 bases from V and 4 bases from J, with 17 bases in between. The CDR3 loop is CASSPLPTDRYGYTF. The CDR3 DNA is TGTGCCAGCAGTCCTCTCCCCACCGACCGCTATGGCTACACCTTC.

V usage is TRBV7-3 and J usage is TRBJ2-1; tentatively, D is TRBD1 (6 bases). The CDR3 has 15 amino acids. Between the trimmed V and J ends, which lost 2 bases and 10 bases, there was a span of 18 bases. CDR1 is SGHTA and CDR2 is FQGTGA in the germline V gene. CDR3 region: CASSLGGRGLEEQFF. The DNA of the CDR3 is TGTGCCAGCAGCTTAGGTGGCAGGGGCCTAGAGGAGCAGTTCTTC.

The chain joins TRBV28 to TRBJ1-3, with D possibly being TRBD1 (5 bases). Trimming stripped 5 bases from V and 9 bases from J, with 17 bases between. The CDR3 spans 14 residues. Germline values: CDR1 MDHEN, CDR2 SYDVKM. The CDR3 is CASSKQGVFSTIYF. The DNA for the CDR3 is TGTGCCAGCAGTAAACAAGGGGTATTCAGCACCATATATTTT.